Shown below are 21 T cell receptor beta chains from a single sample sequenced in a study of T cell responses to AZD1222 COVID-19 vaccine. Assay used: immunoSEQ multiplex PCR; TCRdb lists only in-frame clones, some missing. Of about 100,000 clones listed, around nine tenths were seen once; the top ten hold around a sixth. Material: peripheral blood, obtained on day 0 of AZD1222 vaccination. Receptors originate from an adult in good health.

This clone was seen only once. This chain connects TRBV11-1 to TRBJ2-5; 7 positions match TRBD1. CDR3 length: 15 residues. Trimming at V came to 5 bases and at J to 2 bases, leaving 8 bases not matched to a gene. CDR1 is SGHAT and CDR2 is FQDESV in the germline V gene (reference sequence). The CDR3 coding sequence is TGTGCCAGCAGCGCACCGGGACAGTTTCAAGAGACCCAGTACTTC. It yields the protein CASSAPGQFQETQYF.

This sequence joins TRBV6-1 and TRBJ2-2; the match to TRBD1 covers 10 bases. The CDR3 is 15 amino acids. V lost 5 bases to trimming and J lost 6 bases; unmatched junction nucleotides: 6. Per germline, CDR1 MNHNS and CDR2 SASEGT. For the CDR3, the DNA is TGTGCCAGCAGTAACCGGGACAGGGGTCCCGGGGAGCTGTTTTTT. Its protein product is CASSNRDRGPGELFF.

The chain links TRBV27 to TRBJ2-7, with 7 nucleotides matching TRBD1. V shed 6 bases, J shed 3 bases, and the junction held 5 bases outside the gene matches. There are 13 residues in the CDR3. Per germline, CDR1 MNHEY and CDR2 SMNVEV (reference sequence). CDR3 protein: CASSPGQFYEQYF. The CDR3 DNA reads TGTGCCAGCAGCCCGGGACAGTTCTACGAGCAGTACTTC.

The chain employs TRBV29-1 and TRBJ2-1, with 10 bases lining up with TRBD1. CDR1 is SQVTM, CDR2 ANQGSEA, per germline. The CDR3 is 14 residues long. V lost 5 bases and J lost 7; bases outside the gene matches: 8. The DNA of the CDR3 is TGCAGCGTTAAAGTCCCGGGACAGGGGAATGAGCAGTTCTTC. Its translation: CSVKVPGQGNEQFF.

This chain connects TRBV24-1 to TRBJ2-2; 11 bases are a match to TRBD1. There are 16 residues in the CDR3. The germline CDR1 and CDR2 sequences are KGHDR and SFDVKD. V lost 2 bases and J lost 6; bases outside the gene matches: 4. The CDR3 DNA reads TGTGCCACCAGTGATTCCGGACAGGGGGCGGCCGGGGAGCTGTTTTTT. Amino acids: CATSDSGQGAAGELFF.

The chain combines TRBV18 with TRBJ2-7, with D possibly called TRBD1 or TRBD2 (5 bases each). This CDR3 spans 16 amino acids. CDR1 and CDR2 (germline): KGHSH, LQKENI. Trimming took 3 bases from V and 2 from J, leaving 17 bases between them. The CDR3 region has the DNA TGTGCCAGCTCACCCGAGTCGGGACGGAGACCCTACGAGCAGTACTTC. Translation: CASSPESGRRPYEQYF.

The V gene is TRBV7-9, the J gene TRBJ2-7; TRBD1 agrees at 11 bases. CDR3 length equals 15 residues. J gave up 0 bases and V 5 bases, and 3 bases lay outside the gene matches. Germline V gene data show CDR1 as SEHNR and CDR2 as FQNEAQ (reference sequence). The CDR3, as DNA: TGTGCCAGCAGCACCGGGACAGGGGGCTCCTACGAGCAGTACTTC. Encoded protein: CASSTGTGGSYEQYF.

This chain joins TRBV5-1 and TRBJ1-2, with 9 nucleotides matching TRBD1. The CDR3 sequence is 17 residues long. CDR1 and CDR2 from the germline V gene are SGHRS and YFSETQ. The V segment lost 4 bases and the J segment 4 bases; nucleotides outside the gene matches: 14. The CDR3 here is CASSPARTGEKGYGYTF. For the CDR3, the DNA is TGCGCCAGCAGCCCAGCGAGGACAGGGGAAAAAGGCTATGGCTACACCTTC.

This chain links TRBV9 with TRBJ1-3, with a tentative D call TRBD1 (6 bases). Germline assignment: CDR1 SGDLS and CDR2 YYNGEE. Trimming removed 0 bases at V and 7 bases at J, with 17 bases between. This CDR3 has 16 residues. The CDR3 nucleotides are TGTGCCAGCAGCGTAGTCCAGGGGATCACAGGGAACACCATATATTTT. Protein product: CASSVVQGITGNTIYF.

CDR3 coding DNA: TGTGCCAGCAGTTCGGGGGAGCGGAACACTGAAGCTTTCTTT. Translated: CASSSGERNTEAFF. The chain combines TRBV6-5 with TRBJ1-1; D perhaps matches TRBD1 (5 bases). Germline V lookup: CDR1 MNHEY, CDR2 SVGAGI. The V and J ends lost 4 bases and 1 base respectively, with 10 bases between them. The CDR3 loop spans 14 amino acids.

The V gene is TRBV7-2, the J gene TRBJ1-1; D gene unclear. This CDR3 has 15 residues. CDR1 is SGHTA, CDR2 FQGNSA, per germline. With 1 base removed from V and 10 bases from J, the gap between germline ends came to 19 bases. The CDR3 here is CASSLVAAGLDGAFF. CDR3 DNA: TGTGCCAGCAGCTTAGTTGCTGCGGGTCTTGATGGAGCTTTCTTT.

This chain's CDR3 is CASSIKLAGTYEQYF. CDR3 coding DNA: TGTGCCAGTAGTATAAAGCTAGCGGGTACCTACGAGCAGTACTTC. V usage is TRBV19 and J usage is TRBJ2-7; 8 nucleotides agree with TRBD2. The germline V gene encodes CDR1 LNHDA and CDR2 SQIVND (reference sequence). The CDR3 has 15 amino acids. V trimming: 2 bases; J trimming: 2 bases; junction bases outside the gene matches: 5. Full variable domain (missing parts from reference TRBV19 and TRBJ2-7): DGGITQSPKYLFRKEGQNVTLSCEQNLNHDAMYWYRQDPGQGLRLIYYSQIVNDFQKGDIAEGYSVSREKKESFPLTVTSAQKNPTAFYLCASSIKLAGTYEQYFGPGTRLTVT.

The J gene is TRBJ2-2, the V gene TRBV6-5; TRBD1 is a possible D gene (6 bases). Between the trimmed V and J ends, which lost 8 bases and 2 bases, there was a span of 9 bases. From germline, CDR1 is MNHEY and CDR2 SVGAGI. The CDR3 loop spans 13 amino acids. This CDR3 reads CASPQGNTGELFF. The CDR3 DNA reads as TGTGCCAGCCCACAGGGAAACACCGGGGAGCTGTTTTTT.

CDR3 residues: CASSPGTGRAGELFF. CDR3 nucleotide sequence: TGTGCCAGCAGCCCCGGGACAGGGAGGGCCGGGGAGCTGTTTTTT. This chain connects TRBV5-6 to TRBJ2-2; 9 bases match TRBD1. V shed 4 bases, J shed 6 bases, and the junction held 7 bases outside the gene matches. The length of the CDR3 is 15 residues. The germline V gene encodes CDR1 SGHDT and CDR2 YYEEEE. The whole variable domain, filled in from reference TRBV5-6 and TRBJ2-2, reads DAGVTQSPTHLIKTRGQQVTLRCSPKSGHDTVSWYQQALGQGPQFIFQYYEEEERQRGNFPDRFSGHQFPNYSSELNVNALLLGDSALYLCASSPGTGRAGELFFGEGSRLTVL.

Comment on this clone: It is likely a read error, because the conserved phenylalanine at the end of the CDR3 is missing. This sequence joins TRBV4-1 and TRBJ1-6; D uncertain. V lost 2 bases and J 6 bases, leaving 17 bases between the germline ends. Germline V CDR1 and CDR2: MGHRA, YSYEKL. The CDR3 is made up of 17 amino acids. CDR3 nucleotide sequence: TGCGCCAGCAGCCAATTTAGTCCGGTAGAGGGTAATTCACCCCTCCACCTT. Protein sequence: CASSQFSPVEGNSPLHL.

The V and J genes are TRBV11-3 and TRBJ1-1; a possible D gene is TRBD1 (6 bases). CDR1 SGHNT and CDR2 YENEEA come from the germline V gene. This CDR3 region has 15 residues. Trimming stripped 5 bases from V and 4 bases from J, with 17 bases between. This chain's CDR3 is CASSPGDSRGTEAFF. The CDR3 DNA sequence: TGTGCCAGCAGCCCAGGGGACTCACGGGGCACTGAAGCTTTCTTT.

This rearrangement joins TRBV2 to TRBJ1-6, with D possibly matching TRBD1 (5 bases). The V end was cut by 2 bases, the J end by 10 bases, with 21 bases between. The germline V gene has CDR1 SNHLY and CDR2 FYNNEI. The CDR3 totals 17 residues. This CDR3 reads CASSEPPGAGLGSPLHF. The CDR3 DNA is TGTGCCAGCAGTGAACCCCCCGGGGCAGGGCTAGGGTCACCCCTCCACTTT.

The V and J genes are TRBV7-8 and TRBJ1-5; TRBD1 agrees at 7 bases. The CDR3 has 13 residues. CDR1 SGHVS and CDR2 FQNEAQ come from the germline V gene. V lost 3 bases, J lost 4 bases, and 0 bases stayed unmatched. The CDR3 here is CASSFRGNQPQHF. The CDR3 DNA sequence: TGTGCCAGCAGCTTCAGGGGGAATCAGCCCCAGCATTTT.

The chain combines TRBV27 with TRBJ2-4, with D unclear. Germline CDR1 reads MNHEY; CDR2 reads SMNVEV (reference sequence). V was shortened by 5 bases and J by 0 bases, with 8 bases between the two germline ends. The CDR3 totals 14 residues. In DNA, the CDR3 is TGTGCCAGCAGTCCTCAGTTAGCCAAAAACATTCAGTACTTC. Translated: CASSPQLAKNIQYF.

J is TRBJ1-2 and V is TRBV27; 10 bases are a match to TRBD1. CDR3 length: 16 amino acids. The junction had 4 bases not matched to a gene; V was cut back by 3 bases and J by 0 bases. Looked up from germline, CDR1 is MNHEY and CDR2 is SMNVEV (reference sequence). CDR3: CASSFWDRGSNYGYTF. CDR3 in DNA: TGTGCCAGCAGTTTTTGGGACAGGGGATCTAACTATGGCTACACCTTC.

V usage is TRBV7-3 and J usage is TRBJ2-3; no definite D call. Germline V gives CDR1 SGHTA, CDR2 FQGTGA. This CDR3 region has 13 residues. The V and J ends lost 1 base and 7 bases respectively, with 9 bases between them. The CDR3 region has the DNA TGTGCCAGCAGCTTAAAGGGTGGGAATACGCAGTATTTT. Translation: CASSLKGGNTQYF.